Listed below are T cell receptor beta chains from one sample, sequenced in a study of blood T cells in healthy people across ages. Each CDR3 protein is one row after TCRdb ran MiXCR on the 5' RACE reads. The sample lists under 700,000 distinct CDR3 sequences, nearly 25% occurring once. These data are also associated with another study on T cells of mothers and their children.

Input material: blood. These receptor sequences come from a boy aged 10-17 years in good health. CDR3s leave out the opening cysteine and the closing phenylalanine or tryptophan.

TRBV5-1,ASSVLGGAGNSPLH
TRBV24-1,ATRKQPGHTQETQY
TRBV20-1,SARVPEGSYGYT
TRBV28,ASGFVYEQY
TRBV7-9,ASSEGRGYEQY
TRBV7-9,ASSLREENEKLF
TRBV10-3,AISLDSDEQF
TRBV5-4,ASSAGQGEYIQY
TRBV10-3,AISKGGEQY
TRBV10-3,AISESGLAGAFTDTQY
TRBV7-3,ASSLMAARQEPQF
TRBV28,ASSPQTGGMYEQY
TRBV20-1,SASQGDTIY
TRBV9,GSSGVGNTEAF
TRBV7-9,ASSSPSQGGGETQY
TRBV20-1,SAQSPSSSNSYNEQF
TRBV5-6,ASSSTGTGYEQY
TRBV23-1,ASRTIPHEQY
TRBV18,ASSPPGTGWNTEAF
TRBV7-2,ASSLAPLAGGSDTQY
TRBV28,ASSTRRGQYNEQF
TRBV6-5,ASSYSGTGSYEQY
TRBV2,AGGSGSYEQY
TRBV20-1,SATDREGTYEQY
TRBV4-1,ASSQAGTGQTYEQY
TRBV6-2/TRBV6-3,ASILGQGGGYT
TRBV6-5,ASSPGGTGGYT
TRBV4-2,ASSPGQRDETQY
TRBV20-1,SAGELRTGSQNTEAF
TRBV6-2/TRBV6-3,ASRSPDRGIYGYT
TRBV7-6,ASSANRAGKAF
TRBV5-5,ASSLEGIANEKLF
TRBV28,ASSNDPYEQY
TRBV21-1,ASSKEYLRSSYEQY
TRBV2,ASREETYNEQF
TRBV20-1,SARGGAGVEQY
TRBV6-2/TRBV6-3,ASTGLAAYNELF
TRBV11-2,ASSLGPSGRETQY
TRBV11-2,ASSLSGSEEQF
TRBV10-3,AINRAGAGTEAF
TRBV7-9,ASSYGVTNEKLF
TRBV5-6,ASSPMGLSSYNEQF
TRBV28,ASSLDGNYGYT
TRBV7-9,ASSLVQSSGETQY
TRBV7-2,ASSSPGLQIAKNIQY
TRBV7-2,ASRIHTDTQY
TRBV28,TSSLHGTNYGYT
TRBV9,ASSVGEDQPQH
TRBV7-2,ASSEGTGIIPTEAF
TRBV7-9,ASSFSGTGSYNEQF
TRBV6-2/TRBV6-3,ASDLTASGVEEAQY
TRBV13,ASTGTGQEKGKLF
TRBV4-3,ASSPDRGSGYT
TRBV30,AWSRDAGGEKLF
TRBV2,ASSDSSLFAYEQY